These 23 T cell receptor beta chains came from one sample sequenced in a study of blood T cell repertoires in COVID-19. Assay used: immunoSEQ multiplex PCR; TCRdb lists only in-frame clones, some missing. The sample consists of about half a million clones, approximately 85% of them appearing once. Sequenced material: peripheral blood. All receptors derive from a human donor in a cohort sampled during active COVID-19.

In nucleotides, the CDR3 is TGTGCCACCAGCGCGGCAGGGGCTTCCTACAATGAGCAGTTCTTC. It encodes CATSAAGASYNEQFF. The V and J genes are TRBV15 and TRBJ2-1; D might be TRBD1 (6 bases). From germline, CDR1 is LNHNV and CDR2 YYDKDF (reference sequence). Trimming pared 5 bases from V and 1 base from J, leaving 12 bases between. This CDR3 is built from 15 residues.

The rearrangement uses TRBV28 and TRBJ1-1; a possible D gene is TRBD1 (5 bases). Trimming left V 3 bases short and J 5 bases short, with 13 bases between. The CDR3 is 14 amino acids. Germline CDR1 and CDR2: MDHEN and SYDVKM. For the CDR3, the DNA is TGTGCCAGCAGTTTGGATTGGGGGGGGACTGAAGCTTTCTTT. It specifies CASSLDWGGTEAFF.

Written as DNA, the CDR3 is TGTGCCAGCAGCGACAGGGACACACTCAATGAAAAACTGTTTTTT. This sequence encodes CASSDRDTLNEKLFF. The gene calls are TRBV2 and TRBJ1-4; TRBD1 matches at 7 bases. The CDR3 is made up of 15 amino acids. Germline trimming cut 6 bases from V and 5 bases from J; bases unmatched to any gene: 9. The germline V gene has CDR1 SNHLY and CDR2 FYNNEI.

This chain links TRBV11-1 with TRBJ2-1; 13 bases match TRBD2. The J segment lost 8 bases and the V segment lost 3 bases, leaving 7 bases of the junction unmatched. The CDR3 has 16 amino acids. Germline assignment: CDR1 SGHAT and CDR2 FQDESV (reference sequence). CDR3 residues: CASSLGTSGIVYEQFF. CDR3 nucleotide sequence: TGTGCCAGCAGCTTGGGGACTAGCGGGATAGTTTATGAGCAGTTCTTC.

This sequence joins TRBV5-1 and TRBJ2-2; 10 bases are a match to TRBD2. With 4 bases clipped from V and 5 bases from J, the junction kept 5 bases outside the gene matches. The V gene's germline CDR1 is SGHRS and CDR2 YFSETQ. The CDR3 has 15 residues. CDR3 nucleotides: TGCGCCAGCAGCAGGACTAGCGGATCAACCGGGGAGCTGTTTTTT. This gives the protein CASSRTSGSTGELFF.

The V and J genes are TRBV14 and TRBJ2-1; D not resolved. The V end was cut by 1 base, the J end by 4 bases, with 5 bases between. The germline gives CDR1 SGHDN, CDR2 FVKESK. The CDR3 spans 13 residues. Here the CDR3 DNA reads TGTGCCAGCAGCCAAGGAGTTTACAATGAGCAGTTCTTC. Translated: CASSQGVYNEQFF.

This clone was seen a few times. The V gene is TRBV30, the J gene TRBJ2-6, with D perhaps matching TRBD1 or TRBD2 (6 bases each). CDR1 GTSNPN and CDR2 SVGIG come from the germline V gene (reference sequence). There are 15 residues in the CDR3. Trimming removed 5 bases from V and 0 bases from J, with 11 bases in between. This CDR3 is CAWGGLGSGANVLTF. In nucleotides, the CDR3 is TGTGCCTGGGGGGGGCTGGGCTCTGGGGCCAACGTCCTGACTTTC.

The CDR3 spells CASRAGGPLEQFF. Written as DNA, the CDR3 is TGTGCCAGCAGAGCGGGAGGTCCCCTAGAGCAGTTCTTC. The rearrangement uses TRBV25-1 and TRBJ2-1; 9 bases are shared with TRBD2. Germline-derived CDR1 and CDR2 are MGHDK and SYGVNS. The CDR3 consists of 13 residues. The V gene end was trimmed by 6 bases and the J gene end by 10 bases; junction bases not matched to a gene: 7.

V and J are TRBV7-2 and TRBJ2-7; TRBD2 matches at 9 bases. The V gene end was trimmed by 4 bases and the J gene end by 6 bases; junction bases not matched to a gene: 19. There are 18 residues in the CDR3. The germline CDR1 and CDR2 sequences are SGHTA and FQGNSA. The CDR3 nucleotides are TGTGCCAGCAGCTCCCGGCCGGCGGGAGGGCCGGGTAGGAGCGAGCAGTACTTC. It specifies CASSSRPAGGPGRSEQYF.

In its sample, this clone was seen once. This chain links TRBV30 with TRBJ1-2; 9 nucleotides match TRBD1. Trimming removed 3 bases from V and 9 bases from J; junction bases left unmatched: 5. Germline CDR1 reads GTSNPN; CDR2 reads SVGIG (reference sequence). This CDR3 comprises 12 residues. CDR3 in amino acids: CAWSRDRARYTF. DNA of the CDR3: TGTGCCTGGAGCCGGGACAGGGCGCGCTACACCTTC.

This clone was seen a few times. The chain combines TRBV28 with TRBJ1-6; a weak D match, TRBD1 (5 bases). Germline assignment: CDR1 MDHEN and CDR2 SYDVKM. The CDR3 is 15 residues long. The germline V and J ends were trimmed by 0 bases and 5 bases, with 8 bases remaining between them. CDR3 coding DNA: TGTGCCAGCAGTTTATGGGGACTAGATAATTCACCCCTCCACTTT. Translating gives CASSLWGLDNSPLHF.

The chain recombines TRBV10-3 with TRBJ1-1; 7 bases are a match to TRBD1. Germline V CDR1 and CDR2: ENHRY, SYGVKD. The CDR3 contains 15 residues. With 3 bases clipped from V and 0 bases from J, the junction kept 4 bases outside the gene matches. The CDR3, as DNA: TGTGCCATCAGTGATCACAGGGGCCTGAACACTGAAGCTTTCTTT. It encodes CAISDHRGLNTEAFF.

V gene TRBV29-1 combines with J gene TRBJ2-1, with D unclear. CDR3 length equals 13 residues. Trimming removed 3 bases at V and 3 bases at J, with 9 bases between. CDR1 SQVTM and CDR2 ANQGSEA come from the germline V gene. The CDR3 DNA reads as TGCAGCGTTGAGGAGACTGTCTACAATGAGCAGTTCTTC. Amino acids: CSVEETVYNEQFF.

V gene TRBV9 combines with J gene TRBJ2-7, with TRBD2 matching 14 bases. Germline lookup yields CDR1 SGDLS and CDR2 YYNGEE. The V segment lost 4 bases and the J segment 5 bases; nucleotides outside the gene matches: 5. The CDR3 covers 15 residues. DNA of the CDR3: TGTGCCAGCAGCTCCGGGACTAGCGGGAGAGACGAGCAGTACTTC. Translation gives CASSSGTSGRDEQYF.

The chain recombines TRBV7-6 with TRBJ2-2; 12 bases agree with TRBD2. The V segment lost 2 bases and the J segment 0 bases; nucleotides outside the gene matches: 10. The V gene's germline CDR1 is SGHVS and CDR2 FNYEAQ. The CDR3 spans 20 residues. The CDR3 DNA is TGTGCCAGCAGCTTAACTTACCGGACTAGCGGGACCGCGAACACCGGGGAGCTGTTTTTT. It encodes CASSLTYRTSGTANTGELFF.

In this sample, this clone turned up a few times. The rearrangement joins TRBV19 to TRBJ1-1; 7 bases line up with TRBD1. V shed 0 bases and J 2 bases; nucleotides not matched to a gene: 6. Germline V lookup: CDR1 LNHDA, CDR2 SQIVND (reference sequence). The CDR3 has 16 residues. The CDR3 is CASSIDLRGRNTEAFF. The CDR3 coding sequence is TGTGCCAGTAGTATAGACCTAAGGGGGCGAAACACTGAAGCTTTCTTT.

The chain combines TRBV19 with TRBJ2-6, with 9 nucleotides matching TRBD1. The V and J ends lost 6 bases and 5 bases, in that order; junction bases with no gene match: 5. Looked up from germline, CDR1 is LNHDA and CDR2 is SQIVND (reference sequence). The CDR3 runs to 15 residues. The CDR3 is CASSPTGGWANVLTF. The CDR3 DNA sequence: TGTGCCAGTAGCCCTACAGGGGGCTGGGCCAACGTCCTGACTTTC.

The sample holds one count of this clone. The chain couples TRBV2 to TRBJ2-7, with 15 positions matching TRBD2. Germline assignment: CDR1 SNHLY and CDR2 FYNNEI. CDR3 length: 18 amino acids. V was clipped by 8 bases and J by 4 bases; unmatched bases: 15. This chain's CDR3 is CASGAGLAGGIEWYEQYF. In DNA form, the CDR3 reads TGTGCCAGCGGGGCGGGACTAGCGGGAGGTATCGAGTGGTACGAGCAGTACTTC.

The CDR3 coding sequence is TGTGCCAGCAGGTTAGGGGGCCGGGACCGGCAGTACTTC. Its protein product is CASRLGGRDRQYF. This rearrangement joins TRBV27 to TRBJ2-7; TRBD1 matches at 7 bases. The CDR3 is made up of 13 amino acids. Germline CDR1 MNHEY, CDR2 SMNVEV (reference sequence). With V trimmed by 6 bases and J by 9 bases, 11 bases remained unmatched.

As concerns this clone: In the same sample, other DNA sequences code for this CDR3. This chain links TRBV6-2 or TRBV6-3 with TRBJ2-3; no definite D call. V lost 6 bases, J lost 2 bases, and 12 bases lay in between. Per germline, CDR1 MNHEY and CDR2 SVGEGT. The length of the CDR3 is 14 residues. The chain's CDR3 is CASSLAGSTDTQYF. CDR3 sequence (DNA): TGTGCCAGCAGCTTAGCTGGCTCCACAGATACGCAGTATTTT.

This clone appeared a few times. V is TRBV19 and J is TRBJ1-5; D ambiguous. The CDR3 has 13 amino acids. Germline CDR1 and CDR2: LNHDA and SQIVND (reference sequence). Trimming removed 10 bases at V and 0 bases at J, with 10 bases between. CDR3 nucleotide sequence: TGTGCCACCAGCGGCAGTAGCAATCAGCCCCAGCATTTT. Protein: CATSGSSNQPQHF.

CDR3 DNA: TGTGCCAGCAGCTCAAACCGGGGACAGGGTTACGAGCAGTACTTC. The encoded protein is CASSSNRGQGYEQYF. This chain uses TRBV7-2 with TRBJ2-7, with 9 bases lining up with TRBD1. The germline V gene encodes CDR1 SGHTA and CDR2 FQGNSA. V lost 4 bases and J lost 4; bases outside the gene matches: 8. This CDR3 spans 15 amino acids.

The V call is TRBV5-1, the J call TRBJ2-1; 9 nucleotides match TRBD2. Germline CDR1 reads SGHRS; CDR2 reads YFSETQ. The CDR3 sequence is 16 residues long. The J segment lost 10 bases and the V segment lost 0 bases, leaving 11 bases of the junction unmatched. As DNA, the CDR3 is TGCGCCAGCAGCTTGGGGGGTAGCGGGAGAAGACGAGAGCAGTTCTTC. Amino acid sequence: CASSLGGSGRRREQFF.